One sample yielded the 32 T cell receptor beta chains listed below, sequenced in a study of blood T cell repertoires in COVID-19. Sequencing used immunoSEQ multiplex PCR; TCRdb keeps in-frame clones, though not all of them. The sample records roughly 300,000 clones, around 85% being singletons. Sequencing input: PBMCs or T cells enriched from blood (not recorded which). These receptors all come from a woman in her forties or fifties who had recovered from COVID-19.

The rearrangement links TRBV7-6 to TRBJ2-2, with a weak D call TRBD1 (5 bases). This CDR3 spans 16 amino acids. With 0 bases removed from V and 2 bases from J, the gap between germline ends came to 10 bases. The germline V gene has CDR1 SGHVS and CDR2 FNYEAQ. The CDR3 region has the DNA TGTGCCAGCAGCTTAGCAGTAACAGGAAACACCGGGGAGCTGTTTTTT. Its translation: CASSLAVTGNTGELFF.

This clone is a singleton in its sample. This rearrangement joins TRBV25-1 to TRBJ2-2; 7 nucleotides line up with TRBD1. Germline CDR1 and CDR2: MGHDK and SYGVNS. With 1 base clipped from V and 7 bases from J, the junction kept 3 bases outside the gene matches. The CDR3 runs to 14 residues. CDR3 amino acids: CASSEWDSLGELFF. The CDR3 nucleotides read TGTGCCAGCAGTGAATGGGACAGCCTCGGGGAGCTGTTTTTT.

The chain recombines TRBV9 with TRBJ2-7, with a tentative D call TRBD2 (5 bases). The CDR3 extends over 14 amino acids. The V gene lost 0 bases and the J gene lost 2 bases, with 9 bases spanning the gap. CDR1 SGDLS and CDR2 YYNGEE come from the germline V gene. The CDR3 loop reads CASSVGQRTYEQYF. Here the CDR3 DNA reads TGTGCCAGCAGCGTAGGCCAGCGGACCTACGAGCAGTACTTC.

This sequence joins TRBV4-3 and TRBJ2-1; 7 nucleotides agree with TRBD2. V lost 3 bases, J lost 1 base, and 9 bases stayed unmatched. The CDR3 contains 17 residues. The germline CDR1 and CDR2 sequences are LGHNA and YSLEER. The CDR3 DNA sequence: TGCGCCAGCAGCCACCTGTTAGTGGGAGGGTCCTACAATGAGCAGTTCTTC. Amino acids: CASSHLLVGGSYNEQFF.

The chain has TRBV29-1 and TRBJ1-5, with 7 bases fitting TRBD1. V gave up 6 bases and J gave up 5 bases; unmatched junction bases: 7. CDR3 size: 13 residues. CDR1 SQVTM and CDR2 ANQGSEA come from the germline V gene. CDR3 DNA: TGCAGCGTAAGACAGGGAAGGGATCAGCCCCAGCATTTT. It yields the protein CSVRQGRDQPQHF.

The table lists this clone with many counts. The chain carries TRBV24-1 and TRBJ2-2; 8 bases agree with TRBD1. CDR1 KGHDR and CDR2 SFDVKD come from the germline V gene. The CDR3 consists of 15 residues. Trimming cost V 9 bases and J 5 bases; bases outside gene matches: 10. The CDR3 region has the DNA TGTGCCACCTCATATTCGGACAGGGAAACCGGGGAGCTGTTTTTT. Protein: CATSYSDRETGELFF.

The genes are TRBV3-1 (or the pseudogene TRBV3-2) and TRBJ1-1, with TRBD1 matching 9 bases. CDR3 length: 16 residues. CDR1 is LGHDT and CDR2 is YNNKEL in the germline V gene (reference sequence). The V and J ends lost 2 bases and 5 bases, in that order; junction bases with no gene match: 9. CDR3 sequence reads: CASSQIPGQGGTEAFF. The CDR3, as DNA: TGTGCCAGCAGCCAAATACCGGGACAGGGTGGGACTGAAGCTTTCTTT.

The gene calls are TRBV25-1 and TRBJ2-7, with TRBD2 as a possible D gene (5 bases). The CDR3 is 11 residues long. Trimming removed 8 bases at V and 6 bases at J, with 11 bases between. Per germline, CDR1 MGHDK and CDR2 SYGVNS. For the CDR3, the DNA is TGTGCCAGCTGGCTAGAGGGCGAGCAGTACTTC. This sequence encodes CASWLEGEQYF.

The chain combines TRBV23-1 with TRBJ2-5; TRBD1 agrees at 8 bases. TRBV23-1 is marked as an open reading frame, function uncertain. With 3 bases clipped from V and 0 bases from J, the junction kept 6 bases outside the gene matches. The CDR3 runs 16 residues. The CDR3 bases are TGCGCCAGCAGTCAGCCGGACAGGGCGTACCAAGAGACCCAGTACTTC. It yields the protein CASSQPDRAYQETQYF.

The J gene is TRBJ2-2, the V gene TRBV7-6; tentative D call: TRBD1 (6 bases). CDR1 and CDR2 (germline): SGHVS, FNYEAQ. The CDR3 has 17 residues. Trimming stripped 2 bases from V and 1 base from J, with 14 bases between. The CDR3 DNA is TGTGCCAGCAGCTTAAATCCCCTGACAGGGAACACCGGGGAGCTGTTTTTT. Translation gives CASSLNPLTGNTGELFF.

J is TRBJ2-6 and V is TRBV23-1; 8 bases match TRBD2. TRBV23-1 is an open reading frame whose function is uncertain. V lost 3 bases, J lost 4 bases, and 20 bases stayed unmatched. This CDR3 region has 21 residues. CDR3 nucleotide sequence: TGCGCCAGCAGTCAGGACGCCCAAGGAGCGGGGGTAGGAGCAGGGGCCAACGTCCTGACTTTC. The encoded protein is CASSQDAQGAGVGAGANVLTF.

This clone showed up just once. This chain connects TRBV28 to TRBJ1-2, with no clear D. The CDR3 is made up of 12 amino acids. The ends were cut back, 6 bases at V and 0 bases at J, with 5 bases in the middle. CDR1 MDHEN and CDR2 SYDVKM come from the germline V gene. CDR3 DNA: TGTGCCAGCAGCGGTACTAACTATGGCTACACCTTC. Translation gives CASSGTNYGYTF.

The chain recombines TRBV20-1 with TRBJ2-7, with D perhaps matching TRBD2 (6 bases). Trimming cost V 3 bases and J 4 bases, with 13 bases left between them. Germline CDR1 reads DFQATT; CDR2 reads SNEGSKA (reference sequence). This CDR3 spans 13 amino acids. The CDR3 loop is CSASGGKFYEQYF. The CDR3 DNA is TGCAGTGCTAGTGGCGGGAAATTTTACGAGCAGTACTTC.

V gene TRBV11-1 combines with J gene TRBJ2-5; possibly TRBD2 for D (5 bases). Between the trimmed V and J ends, which lost 5 bases and 4 bases, there was a span of 14 bases. From germline, CDR1 is SGHAT and CDR2 FQDESV (reference sequence). The CDR3 has 14 amino acids. CDR3 sequence reads: CASSLAGGGETQYF. In DNA form, the CDR3 reads TGTGCCAGCAGCCTGGCCGGCGGAGGAGAGACCCAGTACTTC.

The chain combines TRBV4-2 with TRBJ1-1; D gene ambiguous. This CDR3 contains 15 residues. The V gene lost 2 bases and the J gene lost 7 bases, with 17 bases spanning the gap. Per the germline V gene, CDR1 is LGHNA and CDR2 is YNFKEQ. The DNA for the CDR3 is TGTGCCAGCAGCCAACCCTTCGGGGAAGTGGGTGAAGCTTTCTTT. This encodes CASSQPFGEVGEAFF.

V and J are TRBV7-9 and TRBJ2-5; the D gene is possibly TRBD1 (5 bases). V was shortened by 5 bases and J by 0 bases, with 10 bases between the two germline ends. The CDR3 has 14 amino acids. Germline-derived CDR1 and CDR2 are SEHNR and FQNEAQ (reference sequence). CDR3 loop: CASSPGANQETQYF. CDR3 nucleotide sequence: TGTGCCAGCAGCCCTGGGGCGAACCAAGAGACCCAGTACTTC.

The chain combines TRBV19 with TRBJ1-4; TRBD1 aligns across 8 bases. This CDR3 spans 15 amino acids. Germline trimming cut 5 bases from V and 4 bases from J; bases unmatched to any gene: 6. Germline CDR1 and CDR2: LNHDA and SQIVND (reference sequence). Here the CDR3 reads CASSGTGHGNEKLFF. The CDR3 DNA reads as TGTGCCAGTAGTGGGACAGGACACGGTAATGAAAAACTGTTTTTT.

The chain carries TRBV7-2 and TRBJ1-5; D remains ambiguous. Germline values: CDR1 SGHTA, CDR2 FQGNSA. V lost 5 bases and J lost 2, with 16 bases in between. The CDR3 runs to 16 residues. The CDR3 coding sequence is TGTGCCAGCAGCCTAATCGGGGTTGTAGGCAATCAGCCCCAGCATTTT. It is translated as CASSLIGVVGNQPQHF.

The J gene is TRBJ2-1, the V gene TRBV10-1; 9 positions match TRBD1. CDR3 length: 18 residues. Losses at the gene ends were 0 bases for V and 1 base for J; bases not matched to a gene: 7. The germline V gene encodes CDR1 WNHNN and CDR2 SYGVQD (reference sequence). The CDR3 region has the DNA TGCGCCAGCAGTGAGTCGAGCGCCGGGACAGGGTCCTACAATGAGCAGTTCTTC. Translated, it gives CASSESSAGTGSYNEQFF.

In this sample, this clone turned up once. This rearrangement joins TRBV9 to TRBJ2-1; no clear D gene. CDR1 SGDLS and CDR2 YYNGEE come from the germline V gene. The CDR3 covers 14 residues. Trimming removed 7 bases at V and 0 bases at J, with 11 bases between. The DNA of the CDR3 is TGTGCCAGCGGTCTCGGTGGCTCCTACAATGAGCAGTTCTTC. Translating gives CASGLGGSYNEQFF.

The J gene is TRBJ1-4, the V gene TRBV2; D perhaps matches TRBD1 (5 bases). V dropped 5 bases and J dropped 3 bases, with 10 bases sitting between them. Germline V lookup: CDR1 SNHLY, CDR2 FYNNEI. The CDR3 length is 14 residues. CDR3 in amino acids: CASSPRGSNEKLFF. For the CDR3, the DNA is TGTGCCAGCAGTCCAAGGGGCTCTAATGAAAAACTGTTTTTT.

Here the CDR3 reads CASSIGRAYYEQYF. The CDR3 nucleotides read TGTGCCAGTAGTATTGGGCGGGCTTACTACGAGCAGTACTTC. This chain connects TRBV19 to TRBJ2-7; TRBD2 is a possible D gene (5 bases). The ends were cut back, 3 bases at V and 3 bases at J, with 12 bases in the middle. This CDR3 comprises 14 residues. Germline V gives CDR1 LNHDA, CDR2 SQIVND (reference sequence).

The rearrangement links TRBV9 to TRBJ2-2, with 7 bases that match TRBD1. J lost 6 bases, V lost 0 bases, and 5 bases had no gene match. The germline V gene encodes CDR1 SGDLS and CDR2 YYNGEE. This CDR3 is 15 amino acids long. The CDR3 region is CASSVVATGPGELFF. The CDR3 DNA reads as TGTGCCAGCAGCGTAGTCGCGACAGGGCCCGGGGAGCTGTTTTTT.

The chain is built from TRBV4-1 and TRBJ1-3; D uncertain. V lost 1 base and J 2 bases, leaving 9 bases between the germline ends. The CDR3 runs to 15 residues. Looked up from germline, CDR1 is MGHRA and CDR2 is YSYEKL. The DNA of the CDR3 is TGCGCCAGCAGCCAAGGGGCAGTTCCTGGAAACACCATATATTTT. It specifies CASSQGAVPGNTIYF.

V gene TRBV19 combines with J gene TRBJ2-2; possibly TRBD1 for D (5 bases). Germline V gives CDR1 LNHDA, CDR2 SQIVND (reference sequence). The CDR3 length is 14 residues. With 11 bases removed from V and 0 bases from J, the gap between germline ends came to 13 bases. The CDR3 DNA reads as TGTGCCGGCAGGGCAGGCGCGAACACCGGGGAGCTGTTTTTT. Protein: CAGRAGANTGELFF. Combining the CDR3 with reference TRBV19 and TRBJ2-2 gives the whole variable domain DGGITQSPKYLFRKEGQNVTLSCEQNLNHDAMYWYRQDPGQGLRLIYYSQIVNDFQKGDIAEGYSVSREKKESFPLTVTSAQKNPTAFYLCAGRAGANTGELFFGEGSRLTVL.

This clone has only one observation. The chain couples TRBV2 to TRBJ2-5; D is undetermined. Germline V gene data show CDR1 as SNHLY and CDR2 as FYNNEI. The CDR3 runs 14 residues. V was pared by 8 bases and J by 5 bases, with 18 bases between. CDR3 bases: TGTGCCAGCGTTTTGGTTGGCAGGTCGGAGACCCAGTACTTC. Encoded protein: CASVLVGRSETQYF. The complete variable domain, with remaining parts taken from reference TRBV2 and TRBJ2-5, reads EPEVTQTPSHQVTQMGQEVILRCVPISNHLYFYWYRQILGQKVEFLVSFYNNEISEKSEIFDDQFSVERPDGSNFTLKIRSTKLEDSAMYFCASVLVGRSETQYFGPGTRLLVL.

This chain uses TRBV6-5 with TRBJ1-2; no reliable D call. Trimming stripped 7 bases from V and 8 bases from J, with 20 bases between. The CDR3 is made up of 14 amino acids. Germline V gene sequence: CDR1 MNHEY, CDR2 SVGAGI. DNA for the CDR3: TGTGCCAGCACCAACCCGGGATATCCGGGCGGCTACACCTTC. It encodes CASTNPGYPGGYTF.

The rearrangement links TRBV14 to TRBJ1-2; 9 positions match TRBD1. This CDR3 is built from 17 residues. J was trimmed by 4 bases and V by 3 bases; bases with no gene match: 12. In germline, CDR1 is SGHDN, CDR2 FVKESK. CDR3 sequence: CASSHPGRGTGPYGYTF. Here the CDR3 DNA reads TGTGCCAGCAGCCACCCAGGGAGGGGGACAGGGCCCTATGGCTACACCTTC. Using reference TRBV14 and TRBJ1-2 for the parts outside the CDR3, the full variable domain is EAGVTQFPSHSVIEKGQTVTLRCDPISGHDNLYWYRRVMGKEIKFLLHFVKESKQDESGMPNNRFLAERTGGTYSTLKVQPAELEDSGVYFCASSHPGRGTGPYGYTFGSGTRLTVV.

The chain couples TRBV18 to TRBJ2-5, with TRBD2 matching 7 bases. The junction had 6 bases not matched to a gene; V was cut back by 3 bases and J by 5 bases. This CDR3 contains 14 residues. Germline CDR1 KGHSH, CDR2 LQKENI. CDR3 sequence: CASSPWLAEETQYF. DNA of the CDR3: TGTGCCAGCTCACCGTGGCTAGCGGAGGAGACCCAGTACTTC.

CDR3: CASSLVPRGGIDEQFF. The CDR3 DNA reads TGTGCCAGCAGCTTAGTTCCGCGGGGGGGCATCGATGAGCAGTTCTTC. V and J are TRBV11-2 and TRBJ2-1; TRBD2 matches 9 bases. J was trimmed by 8 bases and V by 1 base; bases with no gene match: 9. Germline V lookup: CDR1 SGHAT, CDR2 FQNNGV. This CDR3 is 16 amino acids long.

The DNA for the CDR3 is TGTGCCAGCAGCAAATTAGCAGCCTACAATGAGCAGTTCTTC. Translating gives CASSKLAAYNEQFF. V usage is TRBV21-1 and J usage is TRBJ2-1; the table names TRBD2, a call not compared with the DNA. TRBV21-1 constitutes a pseudogene. CDR3 length: 14 amino acids.

The chain is built from TRBV5-1 and TRBJ1-2; D might be TRBD1 (6 bases). Trimming stripped 1 base from V and 4 bases from J, with 11 bases between. CDR1 and CDR2 from the germline V gene are SGHRS and YFSETQ. This CDR3 is 14 amino acids long. The CDR3 region is CASSLLQGIYGYTF. The CDR3 DNA sequence: TGCGCCAGCAGCTTGCTACAGGGAATCTATGGCTACACCTTC.